This entry concerns a single T cell receptor (beta chain). These data come from a study of T cell changes during pregnancy in multiple sclerosis. Libraries were prepared by immunoSEQ multiplex PCR; TCRdb keeps only in-frame clonotypes and omits some of them. The data contain some 40,000 clones, about 94% of them singletons. This TCR was sampled from a female donor with multiple sclerosis, enrolled in a pregnancy study. The sample consisted of CD4+ T cells from peripheral blood mononuclear cells, taken after pregnancy.

Here the CDR3 reads CASSVGGGRVGETQYF. Here the CDR3 DNA reads TGTGCCAGCAGCGTAGGGGGAGGAAGGGTAGGGGAGACCCAGTACTTC. This chain uses TRBV9 with TRBJ2-5, with D possibly being TRBD2 (6 bases). The length of the CDR3 is 16 residues. The ends were cut back, 0 bases at V and 5 bases at J, with 17 bases in the middle. CDR1 is SGDLS, CDR2 YYNGEE, per germline.